Listed here are 20 T cell receptor beta chains from one sample, sequenced in a study of cytomegalovirus exposure and HLA in healthy donors. Sequencing used immunoSEQ multiplex PCR; TCRdb keeps in-frame clones, though not all of them. The data show around 150,000 clones, just under 90% seen once. Sequencing was performed on PBMCs. Receptors were obtained from a man between 18 and 29 years old in good health and CMV-seropositive.

This chain uses TRBV5-1 with TRBJ2-4; D might be TRBD1 (5 bases). The CDR3 runs to 15 residues. Deletions cut 0 bases from V and 4 bases from J, with 11 bases between. Germline CDR1 is SGHRS and CDR2 is YFSETQ. CDR3 bases: TGCGCCAGCAGCTTGGGTGCAGCAGGGAAAAACATTCAGTACTTC. It specifies CASSLGAAGKNIQYF.

The chain couples TRBV5-4 to TRBJ1-2; D may be TRBD1 (5 bases). The germline V and J ends were trimmed by 5 bases and 3 bases, with 20 bases remaining between them. The V gene's germline CDR1 is SGHNT and CDR2 YYREEE (reference sequence). The CDR3 contains 16 residues. CDR3 sequence reads: CASRGDSGLADYGYTF. The DNA for the CDR3 is TGTGCCAGCAGGGGGGACTCGGGGCTGGCGGACTATGGCTACACCTTC.

V is TRBV18 and J is TRBJ2-3; 8 nucleotides line up with TRBD1. Germline V gene data show CDR1 as KGHSH and CDR2 as LQKENI. Unmatched junction bases numbered 4, after V lost 5 bases and J lost 0 bases. The CDR3 runs 15 residues. The CDR3 sequence is CASSTRQGSTDTQYF. The CDR3 DNA sequence: TGTGCCAGCTCAACCCGACAGGGGAGCACAGATACGCAGTATTTT.

The chain links TRBV5-1 to TRBJ2-3, with 7 bases identical to TRBD2. Germline values: CDR1 SGHRS, CDR2 YFSETQ. CDR3 length equals 15 residues. Germline trimming cut 0 bases from V and 8 bases from J; bases unmatched to any gene: 9. The CDR3 DNA reads as TGCGCCAGCAGCTTGGAGGGCGTACCGGGGGGTACGCAGTATTTT. Translation: CASSLEGVPGGTQYF. Looking up the rest from reference TRBV5-1 and TRBJ2-3 gives the full variable domain: KAGVTQTPRYLIKTRGQQVTLSCSPISGHRSVSWYQQTPGQGLQFLFEYFSETQRNKGNFPGRFSGRQFSNSRSEMNVSTLELGDSALYLCASSLEGVPGGTQYFGPGTRLTVL.

This chain joins TRBV5-1 and TRBJ2-5, with D perhaps TRBD1 (6 bases). In germline, CDR1 is SGHRS, CDR2 YFSETQ. This CDR3 contains 15 residues. Trimming stripped 0 bases from V and 5 bases from J, with 14 bases between. The CDR3 DNA is TGCGCCAGCAGCTTGGGCGCCGGGACAATGGAGACCCAGTACTTC. This encodes CASSLGAGTMETQYF.

V is TRBV9 and J is TRBJ2-6; perhaps TRBD2 as D (5 bases). V lost 4 bases to trimming and J lost 0 bases, with 23 bases between them. Germline CDR1 is SGDLS and CDR2 is YYNGEE. The CDR3 is made up of 20 amino acids. The CDR3: CASSTTPRRTAYSGANVLTF. For the CDR3, the DNA is TGTGCCAGCAGCACGACACCCCGTCGGACTGCTTACTCTGGGGCCAACGTCCTGACTTTC.

This clone was seen just once. The chain uses TRBV7-9 and TRBJ2-1; 11 bases agree with TRBD2. The V segment lost 4 bases and the J segment 5 bases; nucleotides outside the gene matches: 4. In germline, CDR1 is SEHNR, CDR2 FQNEAQ (reference sequence). This CDR3 comprises 15 residues. CDR3 DNA: TGTGCCAGCAGCTCAGGGACTAGCGGAAACAATGAGCAGTTCTTC. It specifies CASSSGTSGNNEQFF. The whole variable domain, filled in from reference TRBV7-9 and TRBJ2-1, reads DTGVSQNPRHKITKRGQNVTFRCDPISEHNRLYWYRQTLGQGPEFLTYFQNEAQLEKSRLLSDRFSAERPKGSFSTLEIQRTEQGDSAMYLCASSSGTSGNNEQFFGPGTRLTVL.

The chain combines TRBV19 with TRBJ2-2; a possible D gene is TRBD1 (6 bases). The length of the CDR3 is 14 residues. Germline values: CDR1 LNHDA, CDR2 SQIVND (reference sequence). Trimming removed 7 bases at V and 0 bases at J, with 9 bases between. For the CDR3, the DNA is TGTGCCAGTAAGACAGGTTCGAACACCGGGGAGCTGTTTTTT. Amino acid sequence: CASKTGSNTGELFF.

The chain employs TRBV29-1 and TRBJ1-1; 8 nucleotides match TRBD1. The V gene's germline CDR1 is SQVTM and CDR2 ANQGSEA. The CDR3 spans 12 residues. V lost 7 bases and J lost 5; bases outside the gene matches: 6. CDR3 sequence (DNA): TGCAGCGCTGCAGGGGGCAGAACTGAAGCTTTCTTT. It is translated as CSAAGGRTEAFF.

The V gene is TRBV18, the J gene TRBJ2-4; 10 nucleotides align to TRBD1. J lost 4 bases, V lost 2 bases, and 5 bases had no gene match. This CDR3 spans 16 amino acids. Germline assignment: CDR1 KGHSH and CDR2 LQKENI. CDR3 sequence (DNA): TGTGCCAGCTCACCATCGGTGGGACAGGGGAAAAACATTCAGTACTTC. It yields the protein CASSPSVGQGKNIQYF. The variable domain in full, with the rest retrieved from reference TRBV18 and TRBJ2-4, is NAGVMQNPRHLVRRRGQEARLRCSPMKGHSHVYWYRQLPEEGLKFMVYLQKENIIDESGMPKERFSAEFPKEGPSILRIQQVVRGDSAAYFCASSPSVGQGKNIQYFGAGTRLSVL.

This CDR3 reads CASSSGRGETQYF. CDR3 sequence (DNA): TGTGCCAGTAGTAGCGGGAGGGGGGAGACCCAGTACTTC. The V and J genes are TRBV19 and TRBJ2-5, with 9 positions matching TRBD2. Per germline, CDR1 LNHDA and CDR2 SQIVND (reference sequence). This CDR3 spans 13 amino acids. V shed 4 bases and J 5 bases; nucleotides not matched to a gene: 2.

The chain uses TRBV29-1 and TRBJ1-1, with 7 bases fitting TRBD1. Germline CDR1 is SQVTM and CDR2 is ANQGSEA. This CDR3 is built from 14 residues. Unmatched junction bases numbered 8, after V lost 6 bases and J lost 1 base. CDR3 in DNA: TGCAGCGTCGCCTACAGGGGAACGAACACTGAAGCTTTCTTT. It yields the protein CSVAYRGTNTEAFF.

This clone was seen a handful of times. The chain uses TRBV13 and TRBJ2-5; D possibly corresponds to TRBD1 (5 bases). The CDR3 runs 14 residues. The germline CDR1 and CDR2 sequences are PRHDT and FYEKMQ (reference sequence). V was clipped by 1 base and J by 5 bases, with 11 bases between them. In DNA, the CDR3 is TGTGCCAGCAGCTTAGTTGGGGCGCGGGAGACCCAGTACTTC. It is translated as CASSLVGARETQYF.

The chain joins TRBV1 to TRBJ1-2; TRBD1, the table's D call, lacks a check against the DNA. TRBV1 is annotated as a pseudogene. The CDR3 loop spans 16 amino acids. In DNA, the CDR3 is TGCACCAGCAGCCAAGATTACAGGGGGCTCTTCTATGGCTACACCTTC. Residues: CTSSQDYRGLFYGYTF.

This clone was recorded a few times. The CDR3 region has the DNA TGTGCCAGTAGTGCCCGACAGGGAAAGCAGTACTTC. The encoded protein is CASSARQGKQYF. The chain joins TRBV19 to TRBJ2-7; 7 nucleotides agree with TRBD1. Germline CDR1 and CDR2: LNHDA and SQIVND (reference sequence). The CDR3 extends over 12 amino acids. V was clipped by 5 bases and J by 8 bases; unmatched bases: 6.

The chain joins TRBV5-5 to TRBJ1-5; D possibly corresponds to TRBD1 (5 bases). V gave up 2 bases and J gave up 0 bases, with 18 bases separating them. This CDR3 has 18 amino acids. Germline V gene lookup returns CDR1 SGHKS and CDR2 YYEKEE (reference sequence). CDR3 protein: CASSFRAGQPYSNQPQHF. The CDR3 DNA reads TGTGCCAGCAGCTTTCGTGCAGGGCAACCCTATAGCAATCAGCCCCAGCATTTT.

This clone was picked up a small number of times. This sequence joins TRBV19 and TRBJ2-1; D gene uncertain. Trimming pared 3 bases from V and 8 bases from J, leaving 5 bases between. CDR1 is LNHDA and CDR2 is SQIVND in the germline V gene (reference sequence). This CDR3 is 11 amino acids long. CDR3 region: CASSIGHEQFF. CDR3 bases: TGTGCCAGTAGTATTGGGCATGAGCAGTTCTTC.

The V and J genes are TRBV18 and TRBJ2-1; tentative D call: TRBD2 (6 bases). CDR1 is KGHSH and CDR2 is LQKENI in the germline V gene. The CDR3 runs to 18 residues. Trimming pared 2 bases from V and 0 bases from J, leaving 17 bases between. The chain's CDR3 is CASSPRLVSLFSYNEQFF. Written as DNA, the CDR3 is TGTGCCAGCTCACCAAGACTAGTTAGTTTATTCTCCTACAATGAGCAGTTCTTC. The entire variable domain, with the rest obtained from reference TRBV18 and TRBJ2-1, is as follows: NAGVMQNPRHLVRRRGQEARLRCSPMKGHSHVYWYRQLPEEGLKFMVYLQKENIIDESGMPKERFSAEFPKEGPSILRIQQVVRGDSAAYFCASSPRLVSLFSYNEQFFGPGTRLTVL.

This chain uses TRBV5-1 with TRBJ2-1, with 8 bases that match TRBD2. Germline values: CDR1 SGHRS, CDR2 YFSETQ. This CDR3 comprises 15 residues. Trimming took 1 base from V and 8 from J; bases not matched to a gene: 8. CDR3 protein: CASSLSGTRQDEQFF. The CDR3, as DNA: TGCGCCAGCAGCTTGAGCGGGACTAGGCAGGATGAGCAGTTCTTC.

This rearrangement joins TRBV28 to TRBJ2-7; D is perhaps TRBD1 (6 bases). The CDR3 sequence is 15 residues long. Trimming took 5 bases from V and 6 from J, leaving 20 bases between them. Germline loops: CDR1 MDHEN, CDR2 SYDVKM. CDR3 residues: CASSPPTGSIGEQYF. The DNA of the CDR3 is TGTGCCAGCAGTCCTCCGACAGGATCTATAGGCGAGCAGTACTTC.